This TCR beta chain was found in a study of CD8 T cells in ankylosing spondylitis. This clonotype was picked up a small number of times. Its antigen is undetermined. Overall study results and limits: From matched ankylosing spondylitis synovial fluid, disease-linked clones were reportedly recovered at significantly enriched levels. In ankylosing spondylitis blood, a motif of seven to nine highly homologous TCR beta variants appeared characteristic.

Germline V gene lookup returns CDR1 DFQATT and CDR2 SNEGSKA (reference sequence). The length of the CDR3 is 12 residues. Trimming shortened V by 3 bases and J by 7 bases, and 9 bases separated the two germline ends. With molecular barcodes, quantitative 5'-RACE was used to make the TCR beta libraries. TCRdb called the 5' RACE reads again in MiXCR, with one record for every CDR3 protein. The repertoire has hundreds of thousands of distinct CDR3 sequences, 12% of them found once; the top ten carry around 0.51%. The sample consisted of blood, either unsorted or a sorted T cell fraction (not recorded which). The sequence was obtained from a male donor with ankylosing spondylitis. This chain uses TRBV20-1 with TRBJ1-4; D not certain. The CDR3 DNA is TGCAGTGCTAGCCAGATTGGTGAAAAACTGTTTTTT. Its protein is CSASQIGEKLFF.